The present TCR beta chain was sequenced within a study of blood T cell repertoires in COVID-19. The wider study: Samples came from the United States, Italy and Spain, spanning acute and convalescent COVID-19. Sample material is recorded as cDNA or gDNA derived from T cells, B-cell-depleted T cells, or PBMCs.

The germline V gene encodes CDR1 KGHSH and CDR2 LQKENI. This CDR3 spans 15 amino acids. Trimming took off 2 bases at V and 2 bases at J, with 10 bases between the two ends. Only in-frame clones appear in the TCRdb table, and some are missing; sequencing was by immunoSEQ multiplex PCR. The data show roughly 98,000 clones, about 82% seen once. The J gene is TRBJ2-1, the V gene TRBV18; a weak D match, TRBD2 (6 bases). The source of this sequence is a woman in her seventies with active or convalescent COVID-19. Sequencing was done on a sample of peripheral blood. The CDR3 spells CASSPGREAYNEQFF. CDR3 nucleotide sequence: TGTGCCAGCTCACCAGGCAGGGAGGCCTACAATGAGCAGTTCTTC.